This T cell receptor beta chain was sequenced during a study of T cell changes during pregnancy in multiple sclerosis. The CDR3 has 13 amino acids. Germline V gene sequence: CDR1 LNHNV, CDR2 YYDKDF (reference sequence). Trimming took 0 bases from V and 6 from J, leaving 9 bases between them. Only in-frame clones appear in the TCRdb table, and some are missing; sequencing was by immunoSEQ multiplex PCR. The data show about 130,000 clones, about 96% seen once. Sequenced here: peripheral blood, sampled after pregnancy. This chain links TRBV15 with TRBJ2-7, with D hard to call. The receptor's source is a female donor with multiple sclerosis, enrolled in a pregnancy study. The CDR3, as DNA: TGTGCCACCAGCAGAGATGCGGTTGCCGAGCAGTACTTC. It is translated as CATSRDAVAEQYF.